This TCR beta chain was identified in a study of T cell changes during pregnancy in multiple sclerosis. Repertoires were generated with immunoSEQ multiplex PCR, while TCRdb's copy carries only in-frame clones and drops some. This table has some 110,000 clones, 92% appearing once. With V trimmed by 3 bases and J by 8 bases, 11 bases remained unmatched. CDR1 and CDR2 from the germline V gene are SGHRS and YFSETQ. The CDR3 spans 16 residues. V usage is TRBV5-1 and J usage is TRBJ2-1; 10 positions match TRBD2. This sequence originates from a female donor with multiple sclerosis, enrolled in a pregnancy study. Sequenced here: peripheral blood, sampled in the third trimester of pregnancy. CDR3 loop: CASSSLGLAAKDEQFF. The CDR3 DNA follows: TGCGCCAGCAGCTCCCTAGGACTAGCGGCTAAGGATGAGCAGTTCTTC.